Below, 22 T cell receptor beta chains from the same sample are listed, as sequenced in a study of cytomegalovirus exposure and HLA in healthy donors. Vbeta (60) and Jbeta (13) primers were used in the PCR. Clones were sequenced by immunoSEQ multiplex PCR, and TCRdb holds only the in-frame ones, with some missing. The sample lists 130,000 or so clones, about 81% occurring once. The sample taken for sequencing was PBMCs. The receptors derive from a man aged 35 to 55 in good health and CMV-seronegative.

The genes are TRBV11-1 and TRBJ2-1; 7 bases match TRBD2. The germline CDR1 and CDR2 sequences are SGHAT and FQDESV (reference sequence). V was pared by 1 base and J by 7 bases, with 4 bases of the junction left unmatched. The CDR3 covers 14 residues. Here the CDR3 reads CASSLERGLNEQFF. The DNA for the CDR3 is TGTGCCAGCAGCTTAGAGCGGGGCCTAAATGAGCAGTTCTTC.

The chain has TRBV5-6 and TRBJ2-5; maybe TRBD2 (6 bases). The length of the CDR3 is 16 residues. V lost 1 base and J 5 bases, leaving 18 bases between the germline ends. CDR1 is SGHDT and CDR2 is YYEEEE in the germline V gene. CDR3 sequence: CASSLTGTAVGETQYF. CDR3 in DNA: TGTGCCAGCAGCTTGACCGGGACTGCGGTCGGGGAGACCCAGTACTTC.

The chain recombines TRBV5-6 with TRBJ2-7; D is perhaps TRBD1 (6 bases). Germline V gene sequence: CDR1 SGHDT, CDR2 YYEEEE. CDR3 length: 14 residues. V was pared by 5 bases and J by 2 bases, with 14 bases between. CDR3 sequence (DNA): TGTGCCAGCAGGGAGACAGGAATTACCTACGAGCAGTACTTC. This translates into CASRETGITYEQYF.

The CDR3 nucleotides are TGTGCCAGCGGCACAACCGGCTACACCTTC. It yields the protein CASGTTGYTF. The chain links TRBV2 to TRBJ1-2; D remains unclear. With 8 bases removed from V and 8 bases from J, the gap between germline ends came to 9 bases. Germline V gene lookup returns CDR1 SNHLY and CDR2 FYNNEI. The CDR3 runs to 10 residues.

With regard to this clone: The same CDR3 arises from other DNA sequences in this sample as well. The V call is TRBV18, the J call TRBJ2-7; D gene ambiguous. Trimming cost V 8 bases and J 2 bases, with 10 bases left between them. This CDR3 comprises 12 residues. Germline-derived CDR1 and CDR2 are KGHSH and LQKENI. The CDR3 loop reads CASAQLPYEQYF. The CDR3 DNA sequence: TGTGCCAGCGCTCAACTCCCCTACGAGCAGTACTTC.

Notes on this clone: Its ends do not fully match the called genes, so a read error is possible. This chain connects TRBV7-9 to TRBJ2-5; perhaps TRBD2 as D (5 bases). This CDR3 comprises 15 residues. Germline V CDR1 and CDR2: SEHNR, FQNEAQ (reference sequence). CDR3 sequence (DNA): TGTTCCAGCAGCACTCTAGTCAGAGGGATGGAGACCCAGTACTTC. Amino acids: CSSSTLVRGMETQYF.

In this sample, this clone turned up once. The chain has TRBV7-2 and TRBJ2-2; TRBD1 matches 10 bases. Germline values: CDR1 SGHTA, CDR2 FQGNSA. This CDR3 spans 16 amino acids. The J segment lost 6 bases and the V segment lost 5 bases, leaving 9 bases of the junction unmatched. The CDR3 protein is CASSGRQGARAGELFF. CDR3 bases: TGTGCCAGCAGCGGTCGACAGGGGGCGCGGGCCGGGGAGCTGTTTTTT.

V and J are TRBV29-1 and TRBJ1-1; no clear D. Germline CDR1 is SQVTM and CDR2 is ANQGSEA. Trimming removed 3 bases from V and 5 bases from J, with 7 bases in between. CDR3 length: 11 residues. CDR3 region: CSVERWTEAFF. The CDR3 coding sequence is TGCAGCGTTGAGAGGTGGACTGAAGCTTTCTTT.

The chain carries TRBV9 and TRBJ1-4; unclear D gene. V was shortened by 0 bases and J by 0 bases, with 3 bases between the two germline ends. This CDR3 is 14 amino acids long. Germline loops: CDR1 SGDLS, CDR2 YYNGEE. CDR3 nucleotides: TGTGCCAGCAGCGTAGCTGCAACTAATGAAAAACTGTTTTTT. Translation gives CASSVAATNEKLFF.

This clone was observed a few times. The CDR3: CASSFRVGTEAFF. Here the CDR3 DNA reads TGTGCCAGCAGTTTCCGGGTTGGAACTGAAGCTTTCTTT. This chain uses TRBV27 with TRBJ1-1; D gene uncertain. Deletions cut 3 bases from V and 5 bases from J, with 10 bases between. Germline V gives CDR1 MNHEY, CDR2 SMNVEV (reference sequence). The CDR3 contains 13 residues.

The chain links TRBV5-1 to TRBJ2-1, with TRBD1 matching over 10 bases. The CDR3 loop spans 15 amino acids. The germline V gene has CDR1 SGHRS and CDR2 YFSETQ. The trim removed 0 bases at V and 6 bases at J, leaving 3 bases unmatched. CDR3 DNA sequence: TGCGCCAGCAGCTTGGCCGGGACAGGGGTCAATGAGCAGTTCTTC. This codes for CASSLAGTGVNEQFF.

The sample holds one count of this clone. V and J are TRBV10-3 and TRBJ2-3; maybe TRBD2 (5 bases). Germline loops: CDR1 ENHRY, CDR2 SYGVKD. This CDR3 has 14 residues. The V end lost 10 bases, the J end lost 2 bases, and 16 bases lay between the germline ends. The DNA for the CDR3 is TGTGCCACCGCGGGTGGTCGTTCCACAGATACGCAGTATTTT. Amino acid sequence: CATAGGRSTDTQYF.

This chain links TRBV7-8 with TRBJ2-7; D call uncertain. Germline V gives CDR1 SGHVS, CDR2 FQNEAQ. The CDR3 is 14 residues long. V was trimmed by 1 base and J by 3 bases, leaving 10 bases between them. The CDR3 DNA is TGTGCCAGCAGCTTAGATACGAGCTACTACGAGCAGTACTTC. Residues: CASSLDTSYYEQYF. The full variable domain, with the rest looked up from reference TRBV7-8 and TRBJ2-7, is GAGVSQSPRYKVAKRGQDVALRCDPISGHVSLFWYQQALGQGPEFLTYFQNEAQLDKSGLPSDRFFAERPEGSVSTLKIQRTQQEDSAVYLCASSLDTSYYEQYFGPGTRLTVT.

The chain employs TRBV29-1 and TRBJ2-7; D perhaps matches TRBD2 (5 bases). Trimming shortened V by 6 bases and J by 3 bases, and 15 bases separated the two germline ends. The V gene's germline CDR1 is SQVTM and CDR2 ANQGSEA. This CDR3 is 13 amino acids long. The CDR3 DNA reads TGCAGCGTCCAACCTAGCAGTAACTACGAGCAGTACTTC. It yields the protein CSVQPSSNYEQYF.

Note on this clone: The identical CDR3 is also encoded by other nucleotide sequences in the sample. This sequence joins TRBV7-9 and TRBJ1-6; D unresolved. CDR3 length: 12 residues. Trimming left V 1 base short and J 8 bases short, with 3 bases between. The germline V gene has CDR1 SEHNR and CDR2 FQNEAQ (reference sequence). The CDR3 sequence: CASSLGDSPLHF. Here the CDR3 DNA reads TGTGCCAGCAGCTTAGGAGATTCACCCCTCCACTTT.

This clone turned up a few times. The chain uses TRBV11-2 and TRBJ2-1; perhaps TRBD2 as D (6 bases). The CDR3 runs to 18 residues. V was trimmed by 5 bases and J by 0 bases, leaving 20 bases between them. Germline V gives CDR1 SGHAT, CDR2 FQNNGV. CDR3 sequence (DNA): TGTGCCAGCAGCCCACGCCTTCGGGGAGGTCACTCCTACAATGAGCAGTTCTTC. Translated: CASSPRLRGGHSYNEQFF.

The chain combines TRBV6-4 with TRBJ2-7; D is uncertain. The CDR3 is 13 amino acids. V lost 3 bases, J lost 0 bases, and 6 bases lay in between. From germline, CDR1 is MRHNA and CDR2 SNTAGT. The CDR3 bases are TGTGCCAGCAGTGAGCAGGACTCCTACGAGCAGTACTTC. Protein: CASSEQDSYEQYF.

V gene TRBV5-1 combines with J gene TRBJ2-3; no clear D gene. The V gene lost 0 bases and the J gene lost 2 bases, with 7 bases spanning the gap. CDR1 is SGHRS and CDR2 is YFSETQ in the germline V gene. The CDR3 totals 14 residues. The CDR3 DNA sequence: TGCGCCAGCAGCTTGGTGCAAGCCACAGATACGCAGTATTTT. Translated, it gives CASSLVQATDTQYF.

The CDR3 region is CASSYSGGGNTEAFF. The CDR3 DNA is TGTGCCAGCAGTTACTCAGGGGGGGGGAACACTGAAGCTTTCTTT. The V call is TRBV6-6, the J call TRBJ1-1; TRBD1 is a possible D gene (6 bases). Per the germline V gene, CDR1 is MNHNY and CDR2 is SVGAGI (reference sequence). The CDR3 spans 15 residues. V was pared by 0 bases and J by 1 base, with 9 bases between.

The chain recombines TRBV11-2 with TRBJ1-5; D is undetermined. The ends were cut back, 1 base at V and 0 bases at J, with 10 bases in the middle. CDR1 and CDR2 from the germline V gene are SGHAT and FQNNGV. The CDR3 sequence is 16 residues long. The CDR3 protein is CASSLGPSNSNQPQHF. The CDR3 bases are TGTGCCAGCAGCTTAGGGCCTAGCAATAGCAATCAGCCCCAGCATTTT.

This chain links TRBV28 with TRBJ2-7; TRBD2 matches at 10 bases. CDR1 and CDR2 (germline): MDHEN, SYDVKM. CDR3 length: 14 residues. The junction had 5 bases not matched to a gene; V was cut back by 5 bases and J by 4 bases. The DNA for the CDR3 is TGTGCCAGCAGTCGGACAGCGGGAGGGTACGAGCAGTACTTC. It specifies CASSRTAGGYEQYF.

The gene calls are TRBV6-6 and TRBJ2-7; 7 positions match TRBD2. Germline lookup yields CDR1 MNHNY and CDR2 SVGAGI (reference sequence). V trimming: 8 bases; J trimming: 3 bases; junction bases outside the gene matches: 4. This CDR3 is built from 12 residues. DNA of the CDR3: TGTGCCAGCGGACTAGACGACTACGAGCAGTACTTC. Residues: CASGLDDYEQYF.